The T cell receptor (beta chain) under discussion was sequenced for a study of cytomegalovirus exposure and HLA in healthy donors. The CDR3 is 13 residues long. Trimming removed 3 bases at V and 5 bases at J, with 13 bases between. Germline loops: CDR1 SQVTM, CDR2 ANQGSEA. To note about this clone: Antigen: not known.

PCR employed 60 Vbeta and 13 Jbeta primers. Using immunoSEQ multiplex PCR, the repertoire was profiled, and TCRdb retains in-frame clones only, with some absent. The sample consists of roughly 100,000 clones, more than 65% of them appearing once. Study-wide results and limits: Immune exposure information comprised only CMV serostatus. Earlier analysis yielded a pattern in which most TCR beta V segments were productive about 90% or about 30% of the time. In a later analysis, donors in an Asian-associated ancestry cluster reportedly had fewer N-insertions in productive TCRs than the cohort mean.

This clonotype was sampled from a boy younger than 18 in good health and CMV-seronegative. Sequencing was carried out using PBMCs. The V call is TRBV29-1, the J call TRBJ1-1; weak D call: TRBD1 (5 bases). CDR3 bases: TGCAGCGTTGAGTGGTGGGAGGGGACTGAAGCTTTCTTT. Protein: CSVEWWEGTEAFF. Full variable domain (remainder filled in from reference TRBV29-1 and TRBJ1-1): SAVISQKPSRDICQRGTSLTIQCQVDSQVTMMFWYRQQPGQSLTLIATANQGSEATYESGFVIDKFPISRPNLTFSTLTVSNMSPEDSSIYLCSVEWWEGTEAFFGQGTRLTVV.